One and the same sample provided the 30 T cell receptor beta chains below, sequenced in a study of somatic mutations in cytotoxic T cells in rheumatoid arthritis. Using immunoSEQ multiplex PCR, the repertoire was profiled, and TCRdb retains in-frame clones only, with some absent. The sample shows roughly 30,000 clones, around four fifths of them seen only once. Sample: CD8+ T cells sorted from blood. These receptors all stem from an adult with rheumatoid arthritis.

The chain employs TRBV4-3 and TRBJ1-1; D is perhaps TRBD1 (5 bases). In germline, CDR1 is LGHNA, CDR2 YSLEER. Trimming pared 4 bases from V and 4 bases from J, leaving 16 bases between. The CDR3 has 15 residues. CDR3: CASSPPGGGATEAFF. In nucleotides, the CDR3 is TGCGCCAGCAGCCCCCCCGGGGGAGGGGCCACTGAAGCTTTCTTT.

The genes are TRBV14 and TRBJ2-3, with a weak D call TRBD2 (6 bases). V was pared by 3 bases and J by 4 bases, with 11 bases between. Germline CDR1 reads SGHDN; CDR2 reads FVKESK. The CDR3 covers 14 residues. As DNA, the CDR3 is TGTGCCAGCAGCCAGGAGGGTTCCTCAGATACGCAGTATTTT. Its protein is CASSQEGSSDTQYF.

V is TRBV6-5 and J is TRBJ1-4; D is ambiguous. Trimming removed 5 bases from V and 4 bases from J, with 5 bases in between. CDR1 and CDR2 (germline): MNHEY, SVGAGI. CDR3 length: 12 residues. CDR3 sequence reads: CASSPGNEKLFF. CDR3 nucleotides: TGTGCCAGCAGTCCCGGTAATGAAAAACTGTTTTTT.

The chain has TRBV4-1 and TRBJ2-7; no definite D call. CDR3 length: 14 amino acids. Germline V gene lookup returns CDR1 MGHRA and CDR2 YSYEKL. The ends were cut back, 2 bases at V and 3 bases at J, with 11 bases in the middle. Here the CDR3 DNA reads TGCGCCAGCAGCCAAACTCTAGAGATCTACGAGCAGTACTTC. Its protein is CASSQTLEIYEQYF.

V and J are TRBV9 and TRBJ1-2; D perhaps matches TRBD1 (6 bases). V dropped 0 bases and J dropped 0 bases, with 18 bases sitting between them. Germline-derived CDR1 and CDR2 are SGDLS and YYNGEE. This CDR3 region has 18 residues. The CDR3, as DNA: TGTGCCAGCAGCGTAGTCGACTCACACAGGGTCCCTAACTATGGCTACACCTTC. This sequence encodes CASSVVDSHRVPNYGYTF. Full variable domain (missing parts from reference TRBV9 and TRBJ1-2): DSGVTQTPKHLITATGQRVTLRCSPRSGDLSVYWYQQSLDQGLQFLIQYYNGEERAKGNILERFSAQQFPDLHSELNLSSLELGDSALYFCASSVVDSHRVPNYGYTFGSGTRLTVV.

CDR3 coding DNA: TGTGCCAGTAGTATAGGTCGGACAGGGGGGAATGAAAAACTGTTTTTT. As protein: CASSIGRTGGNEKLFF. V usage is TRBV19 and J usage is TRBJ1-4; 10 nucleotides agree with TRBD1. Germline CDR1 is LNHDA and CDR2 is SQIVND (reference sequence). V was pared by 1 base and J by 5 bases, with 4 bases of the junction left unmatched. This CDR3 has 16 residues.

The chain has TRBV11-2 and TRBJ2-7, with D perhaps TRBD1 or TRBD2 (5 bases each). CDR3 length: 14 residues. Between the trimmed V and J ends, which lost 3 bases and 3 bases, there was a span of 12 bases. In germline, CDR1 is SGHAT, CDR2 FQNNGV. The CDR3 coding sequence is TGTGCCAGCAGCTTCCCCGGGACGGGCTACGAGCAGTACTTC. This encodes CASSFPGTGYEQYF.

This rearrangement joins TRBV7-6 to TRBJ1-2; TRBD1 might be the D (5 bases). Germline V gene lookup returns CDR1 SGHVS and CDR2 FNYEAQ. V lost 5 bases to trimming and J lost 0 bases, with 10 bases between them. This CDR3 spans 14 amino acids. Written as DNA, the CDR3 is TGTGCCAGCAGCCCTACGACAGCTAACTATGGCTACACCTTC. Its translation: CASSPTTANYGYTF. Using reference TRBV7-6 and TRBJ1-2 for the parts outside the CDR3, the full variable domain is GAGVSQSPRYKVTKRGQDVALRCDPISGHVSLYWYRQALGQGPEFLTYFNYEAQQDKSGLPNDRFSAERPEGSISTLTIQRTEQRDSAMYRCASSPTTANYGYTFGSGTRLTVV.

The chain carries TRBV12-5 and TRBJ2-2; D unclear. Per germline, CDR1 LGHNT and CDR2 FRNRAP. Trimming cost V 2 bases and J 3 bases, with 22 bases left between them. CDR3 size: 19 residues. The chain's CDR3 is CASGLLLPTLTGYTGELFF. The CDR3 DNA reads TGTGCTAGTGGTTTGCTCTTGCCGACCTTGACGGGTTACACCGGGGAGCTGTTTTTT.

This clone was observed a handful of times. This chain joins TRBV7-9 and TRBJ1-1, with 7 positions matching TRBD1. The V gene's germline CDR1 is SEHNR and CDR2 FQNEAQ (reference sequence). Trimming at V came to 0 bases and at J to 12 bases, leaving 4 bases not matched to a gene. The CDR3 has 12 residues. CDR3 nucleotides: TGTGCCAGCAGCTTAGCCGACAGGGTACCTTTCTTT. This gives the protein CASSLADRVPFF. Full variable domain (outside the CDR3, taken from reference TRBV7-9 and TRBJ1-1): DTGVSQNPRHKITKRGQNVTFRCDPISEHNRLYWYRQTLGQGPEFLTYFQNEAQLEKSRLLSDRFSAERPKGSFSTLEIQRTEQGDSAMYLCASSLADRVPFFGQGTRLTVV.

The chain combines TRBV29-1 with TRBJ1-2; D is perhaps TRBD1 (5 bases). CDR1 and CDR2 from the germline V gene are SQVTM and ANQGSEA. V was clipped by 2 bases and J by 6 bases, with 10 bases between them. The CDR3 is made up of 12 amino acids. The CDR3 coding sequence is TGCAGCGTTGAAACAGGAAAGGATGGCTACACCTTC. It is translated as CSVETGKDGYTF.

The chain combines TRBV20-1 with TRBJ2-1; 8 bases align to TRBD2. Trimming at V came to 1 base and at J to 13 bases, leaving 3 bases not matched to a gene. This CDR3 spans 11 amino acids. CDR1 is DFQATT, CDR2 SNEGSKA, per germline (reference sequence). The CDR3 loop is CSARVSGNQFF. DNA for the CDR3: TGCAGTGCTAGAGTTAGCGGGAACCAGTTCTTC.

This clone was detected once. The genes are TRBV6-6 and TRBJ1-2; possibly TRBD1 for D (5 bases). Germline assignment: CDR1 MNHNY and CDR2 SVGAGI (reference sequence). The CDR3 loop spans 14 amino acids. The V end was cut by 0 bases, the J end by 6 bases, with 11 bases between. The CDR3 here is CASSYSILGDGYTF. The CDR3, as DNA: TGTGCCAGCAGTTACTCGATATTGGGGGATGGCTACACCTTC.

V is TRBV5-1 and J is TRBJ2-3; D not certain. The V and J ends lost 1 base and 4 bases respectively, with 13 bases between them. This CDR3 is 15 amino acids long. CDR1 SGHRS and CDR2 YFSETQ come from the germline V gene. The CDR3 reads CASSLRHLPADTQYF. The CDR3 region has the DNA TGCGCCAGCAGCTTGAGGCACCTCCCGGCAGATACGCAGTATTTT.

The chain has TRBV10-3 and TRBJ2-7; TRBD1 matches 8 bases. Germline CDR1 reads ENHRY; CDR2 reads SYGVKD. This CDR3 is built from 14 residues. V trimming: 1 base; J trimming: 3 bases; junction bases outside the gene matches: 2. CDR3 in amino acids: CAISEWTGFYEQYF. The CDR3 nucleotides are TGTGCCATCAGTGAGTGGACAGGGTTCTACGAGCAGTACTTC.

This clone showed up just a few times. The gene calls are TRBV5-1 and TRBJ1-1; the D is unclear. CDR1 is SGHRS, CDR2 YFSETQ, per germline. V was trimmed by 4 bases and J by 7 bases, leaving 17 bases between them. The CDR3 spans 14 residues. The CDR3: CASSPREPVHEAFF. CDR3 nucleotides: TGCGCCAGCAGCCCCCGGGAACCCGTTCATGAAGCTTTCTTT.

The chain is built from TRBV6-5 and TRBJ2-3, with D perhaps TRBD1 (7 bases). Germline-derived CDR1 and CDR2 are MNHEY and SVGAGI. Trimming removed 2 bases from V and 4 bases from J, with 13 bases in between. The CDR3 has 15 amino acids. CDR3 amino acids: CASSYGQGGADTQYF. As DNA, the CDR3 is TGTGCCAGCAGTTACGGGCAGGGGGGCGCAGATACGCAGTATTTT.

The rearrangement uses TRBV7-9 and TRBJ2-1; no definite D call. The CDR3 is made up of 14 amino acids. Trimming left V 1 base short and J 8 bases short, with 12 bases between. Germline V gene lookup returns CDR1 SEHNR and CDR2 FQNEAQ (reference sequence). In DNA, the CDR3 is TGTGCCAGCAGCTTAGAATCTTGGGTGGATGAGCAGTTCTTC. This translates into CASSLESWVDEQFF. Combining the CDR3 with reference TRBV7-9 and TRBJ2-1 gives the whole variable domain DTGVSQNPRHKITKRGQNVTFRCDPISEHNRLYWYRQTLGQGPEFLTYFQNEAQLEKSRLLSDRFSAERPKGSFSTLEIQRTEQGDSAMYLCASSLESWVDEQFFGPGTRLTVL.

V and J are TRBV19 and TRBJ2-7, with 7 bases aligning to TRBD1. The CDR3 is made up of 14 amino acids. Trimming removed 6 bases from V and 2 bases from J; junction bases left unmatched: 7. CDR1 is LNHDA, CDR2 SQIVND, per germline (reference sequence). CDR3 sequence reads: CASSRQGPTYEQYF. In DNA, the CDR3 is TGTGCCAGTAGCCGACAGGGTCCAACCTACGAGCAGTACTTC. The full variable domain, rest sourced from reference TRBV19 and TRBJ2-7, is DGGITQSPKYLFRKEGQNVTLSCEQNLNHDAMYWYRQDPGQGLRLIYYSQIVNDFQKGDIAEGYSVSREKKESFPLTVTSAQKNPTAFYLCASSRQGPTYEQYFGPGTRLTVT.

The CDR3 nucleotides are TGTGCCAGCAGTTCCGGGACAGGGTCTTACGAGCAGTACTTC. Protein product: CASSSGTGSYEQYF. V gene TRBV6-5 combines with J gene TRBJ2-5; TRBD1 matches 9 bases. Judging by the DNA end, TRBJ2-7 fits better; the J call may be wrong. The V gene's germline CDR1 is MNHEY and CDR2 SVGAGI. This CDR3 is built from 14 residues.

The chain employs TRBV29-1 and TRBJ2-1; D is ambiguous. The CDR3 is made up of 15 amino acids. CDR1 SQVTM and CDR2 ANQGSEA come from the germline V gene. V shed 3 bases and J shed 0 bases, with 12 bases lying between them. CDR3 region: CSVDYAQSSYNEQFF. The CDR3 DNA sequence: TGCAGCGTTGATTATGCGCAGAGCTCCTACAATGAGCAGTTCTTC.

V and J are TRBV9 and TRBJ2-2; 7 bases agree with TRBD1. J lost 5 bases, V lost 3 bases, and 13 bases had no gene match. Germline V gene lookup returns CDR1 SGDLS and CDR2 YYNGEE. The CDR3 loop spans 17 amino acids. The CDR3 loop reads CASSGTGLLKKTGELFF. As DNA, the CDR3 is TGTGCCAGCAGCGGGACAGGTTTGTTAAAGAAGACCGGGGAGCTGTTTTTT.

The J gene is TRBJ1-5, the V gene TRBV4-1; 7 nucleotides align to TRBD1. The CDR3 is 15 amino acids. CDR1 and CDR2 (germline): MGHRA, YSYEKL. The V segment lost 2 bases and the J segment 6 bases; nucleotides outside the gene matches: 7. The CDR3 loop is CASSQNRGVSQPQHF. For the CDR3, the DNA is TGCGCCAGCAGCCAAAACAGGGGAGTGAGTCAGCCCCAGCATTTT.

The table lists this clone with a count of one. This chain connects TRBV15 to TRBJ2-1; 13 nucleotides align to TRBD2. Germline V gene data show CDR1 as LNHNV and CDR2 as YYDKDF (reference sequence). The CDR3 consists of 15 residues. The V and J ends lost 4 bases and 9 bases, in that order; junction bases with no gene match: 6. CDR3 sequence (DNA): TGTGCCACCAGCACACTAGCGGGGGGGCTCACTGAGCAGTTCTTC. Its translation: CATSTLAGGLTEQFF.

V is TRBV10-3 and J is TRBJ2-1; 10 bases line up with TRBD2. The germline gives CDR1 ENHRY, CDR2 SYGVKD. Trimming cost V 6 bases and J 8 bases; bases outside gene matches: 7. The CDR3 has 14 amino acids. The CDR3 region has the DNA TGTGCCATCAGGGGGACTAGCGTTCGGGATGAGCAGTTCTTC. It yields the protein CAIRGTSVRDEQFF.

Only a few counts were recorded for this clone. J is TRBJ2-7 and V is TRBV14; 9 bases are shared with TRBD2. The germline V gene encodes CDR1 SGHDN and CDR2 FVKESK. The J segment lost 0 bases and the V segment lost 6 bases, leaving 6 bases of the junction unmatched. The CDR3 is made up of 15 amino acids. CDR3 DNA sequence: TGTGCCAGCAGGCTTAGCGGGGGCCTCTCCTACGAGCAGTACTTC. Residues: CASRLSGGLSYEQYF.

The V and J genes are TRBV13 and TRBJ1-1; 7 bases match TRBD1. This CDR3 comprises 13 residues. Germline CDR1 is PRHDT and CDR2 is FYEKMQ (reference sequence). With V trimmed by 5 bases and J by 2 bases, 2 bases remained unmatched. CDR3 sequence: CASSHRGNTEAFF. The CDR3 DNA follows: TGTGCCAGCAGCCACAGGGGAAACACTGAAGCTTTCTTT.

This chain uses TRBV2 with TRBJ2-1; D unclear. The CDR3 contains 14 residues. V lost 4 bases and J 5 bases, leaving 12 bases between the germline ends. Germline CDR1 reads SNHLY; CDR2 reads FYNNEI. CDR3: CASSAQWGNNEQFF. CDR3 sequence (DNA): TGTGCCAGCAGTGCCCAGTGGGGAAACAATGAGCAGTTCTTC.

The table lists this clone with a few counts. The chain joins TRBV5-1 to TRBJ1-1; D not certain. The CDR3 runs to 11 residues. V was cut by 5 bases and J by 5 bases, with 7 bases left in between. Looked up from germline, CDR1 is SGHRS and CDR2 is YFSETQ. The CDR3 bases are TGCGCCAGCAGGACGGGAACTGAAGCTTTCTTT. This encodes CASRTGTEAFF.

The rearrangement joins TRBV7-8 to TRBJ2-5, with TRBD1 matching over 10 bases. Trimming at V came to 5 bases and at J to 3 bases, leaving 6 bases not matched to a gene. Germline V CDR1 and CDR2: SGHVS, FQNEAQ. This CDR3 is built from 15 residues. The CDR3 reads CASSPDRGRKETQYF. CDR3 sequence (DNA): TGTGCCAGCAGCCCGGACAGGGGGAGGAAAGAGACCCAGTACTTC.